This TCR beta chain was profiled in a study of response to subunit inactivated influenza vaccine. TCRdb re-called the RT-PCR reads with MiXCR, one entry per CDR3 protein. Of over 800,000 distinct CDR3 sequences listed, 21% were seen once; the top ten hold roughly a tenth. This clonotype was seen only a few times. Its antigen is still unknown. Overall study results and limits: A suggestion made by the authors is that each seasonal influenza vaccination recruits few new T cells.

The clonotype originates from a man aged 50 to 60 who received an inactivated influenza vaccine. Source: PBMCs from blood, taken roughly 5 days after vaccination.

CDR3 sequence (DNA): TGTGCCAGCAGTTACCGACGGCAGGGAACCGGGGAGCTGTTTTTT. This translates into CASSYRRQGTGELFF. This chain uses TRBV6-5 with TRBJ2-2; possible D gene TRBD1, 5 bases. CDR1 and CDR2 from the germline V gene are MNHEY and SVGAGI. The CDR3 contains 15 residues. V lost 2 bases, J lost 5 bases, and 12 bases lay in between.